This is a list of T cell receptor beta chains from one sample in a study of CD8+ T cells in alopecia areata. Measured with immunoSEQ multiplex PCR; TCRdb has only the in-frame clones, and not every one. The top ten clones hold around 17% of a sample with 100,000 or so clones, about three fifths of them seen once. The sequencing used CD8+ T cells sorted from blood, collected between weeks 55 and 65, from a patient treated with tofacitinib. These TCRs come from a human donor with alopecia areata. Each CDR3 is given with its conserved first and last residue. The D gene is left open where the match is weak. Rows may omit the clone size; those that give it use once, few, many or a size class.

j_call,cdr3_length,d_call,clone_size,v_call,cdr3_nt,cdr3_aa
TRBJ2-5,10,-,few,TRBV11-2,TGTGCCAGCAGCCAAGAGACCCAGTACTTC,CASSQETQYF
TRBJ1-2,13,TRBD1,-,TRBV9,TGTGCCAGCACCCCAGGGGGCCGAATCGGCTACACCTTC,CASTPGGRIGYTF
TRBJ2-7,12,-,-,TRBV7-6,TGTGCCAGCAGCTCCGCGGCGATGGAGCAGTACTTC,CASSSAAMEQYF
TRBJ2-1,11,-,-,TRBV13,TGTGCCAGCAGCTTAAATCTTAACCAGTTCTTC,CASSLNLNQFF
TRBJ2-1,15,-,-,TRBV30,TGTGCCTGGAGTGTATACAGTCCTATGAACAATGAGCAGTTCTTC,CAWSVYSPMNNEQFF
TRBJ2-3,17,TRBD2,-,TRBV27,TGTGCCAGCAGTTTATCCCTGGCGGGGGGGCCCGCAGATACGCAGTATTTT,CASSLSLAGGPADTQYF
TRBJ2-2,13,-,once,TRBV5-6,TGTGCCAGCAGCTTTTTTGTAACCGGGGAGCTGTTTTTT,CASSFFVTGELFF
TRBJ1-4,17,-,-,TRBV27,TGTGCCAGCAGTCCCAGGAGATTATATGCAACTAATGAAAAACTGTTTTTT,CASSPRRLYATNEKLFF
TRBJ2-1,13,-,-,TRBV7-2,TGTGCCAGCAACGGAGGAGGGAACAATGAGCAGTTCTTC,CASNGGGNNEQFF
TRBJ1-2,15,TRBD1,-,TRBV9,TGTGCCAGCAGCGTCCGGGACAGGGGGGATTATGGCTACACCTTC,CASSVRDRGDYGYTF
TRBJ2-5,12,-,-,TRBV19,TGTGCCAGTAACGGGAATCAAGAGACCCAGTACTTC,CASNGNQETQYF
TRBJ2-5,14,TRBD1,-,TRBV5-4,TGTGCCAGCAGCCAAAAGGGGGCAAGGGAGACCCAGTACTTC,CASSQKGARETQYF
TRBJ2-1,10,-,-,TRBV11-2,TGTGCCAGCAGCGGTGGTGAGCAGTTCTTC,CASSGGEQFF
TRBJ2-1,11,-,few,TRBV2,TGTGCCAGCAGTGCGGGCAATGAGCAGTTCTTC,CASSAGNEQFF
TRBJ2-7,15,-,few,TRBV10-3,TGTGCCATCATGATGACAGAATCAGACTCCTACGAGCAGTACTTC,CAIMMTESDSYEQYF
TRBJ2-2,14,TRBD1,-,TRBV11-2,TGTGCCAGCAGCCTCGGACAGGGCACCGGGGAGCTGTTTTTT,CASSLGQGTGELFF
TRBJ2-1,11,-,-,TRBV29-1,TGCAGCGTTTGGGTAAACAATGAGCAGTTCTTC,CSVWVNNEQFF
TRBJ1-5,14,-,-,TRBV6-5,TGTGCCTCCCGCAACAGGGCGGGAGGTCAGCCCCAGCATTTT,CASRNRAGGQPQHF
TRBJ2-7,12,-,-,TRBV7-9,TGTGCCAGCAGCTTGAGGTGGGACGAGCAGTACTTC,CASSLRWDEQYF
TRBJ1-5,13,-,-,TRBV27,TGTGCCAGCAGTTTAGTACAGGGTCAGCCCCAGCATTTT,CASSLVQGQPQHF
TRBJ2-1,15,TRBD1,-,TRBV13,TGTGCCAGCAGCTCCCGGGACAGGGCCTACAATGAGCAGTTCTTC,CASSSRDRAYNEQFF
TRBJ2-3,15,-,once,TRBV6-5,TGTGCCAGCAGTTACTCGACAGGGAGGACAGATACGCAGTATTTT,CASSYSTGRTDTQYF
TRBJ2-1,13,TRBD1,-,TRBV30,TGTGCCTGGAGTACAGGGGTGTGGAATGAGCAGTTCTTC,CAWSTGVWNEQFF
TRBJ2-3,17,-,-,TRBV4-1,TGCGCCAGCAGCCAAGATTTGGACCAGGAAATCACAGATACGCAGTATTTT,CASSQDLDQEITDTQYF
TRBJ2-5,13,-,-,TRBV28,TGTGCCAGCAGTTCTCGCAACCAAGAGACCCAGTACTTC,CASSSRNQETQYF
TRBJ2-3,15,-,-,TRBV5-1,TGCGCCAGCAGCTTCCGGGACCCCTCCACAGATACGCAGTATTTT,CASSFRDPSTDTQYF
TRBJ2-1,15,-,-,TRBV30,TGTGCCTGGAGTGGGGCGGCGAGGAGTGGTACTGAGCAGTTCTTC,CAWSGAARSGTEQFF
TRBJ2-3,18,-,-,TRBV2,TGTGCCAGCAGTGAGTCTTCACAGGTACCTTCACGCACAGATACGCAGTATTTT,CASSESSQVPSRTDTQYF
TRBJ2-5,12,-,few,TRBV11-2,TGTGCCAGCAGCTTAGCTCAAGTTAACCAGTACTTC,CASSLAQVNQYF
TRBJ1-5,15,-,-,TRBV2,TGTGCCAGCAGATCCCAGGCGGGTAGCAATCAGCCCCAGCATTTT,CASRSQAGSNQPQHF
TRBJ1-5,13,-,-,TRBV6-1,TGTGCCAGCAGTCAGGGAAGCAATCAGCCCCAGCATTTT,CASSQGSNQPQHF
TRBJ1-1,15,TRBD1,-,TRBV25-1,TGTGCCAGCAGTGACCCGACAGGGGGCGTCACTGAAGCTTTCTTT,CASSDPTGGVTEAFF
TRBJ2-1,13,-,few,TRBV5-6,TGTGCCAGCAGCTTGTCTCCGAACAATGAGCAGTTCTTC,CASSLSPNNEQFF
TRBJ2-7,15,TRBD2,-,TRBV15,TGTGCCACCAGCAGAGATTTGGGGGGGTCCTACGGGCAGTACTTC,CATSRDLGGSYGQYF
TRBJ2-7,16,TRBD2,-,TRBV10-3,TGTGCCATCAGTGAGTCGGGGACTAGCGGCTACTACGAGCAGTACTTC,CAISESGTSGYYEQYF
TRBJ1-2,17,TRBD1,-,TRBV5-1,TGCGCCAGCAGCTTGGTGGGACAGCGTTTCGCGGACTATGGCTACACCTTC,CASSLVGQRFADYGYTF
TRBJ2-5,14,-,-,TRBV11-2,TGTGCCAGCAGCTTAGGACAGCGGGCGGAGACCCAGTACTTC,CASSLGQRAETQYF
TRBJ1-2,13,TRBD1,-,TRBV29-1,TGCAGCGTTCCTCGGACAGGAATCTATGGCTACACCTTC,CSVPRTGIYGYTF
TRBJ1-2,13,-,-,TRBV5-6,TGTGCCAGCAGCGGCAGGGGCGACTATGGCTACACCTTC,CASSGRGDYGYTF
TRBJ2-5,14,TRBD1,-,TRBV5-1,TGCGCCAGCAGCTCGGGACAGAACTTGGAGACCCAGTACTTC,CASSSGQNLETQYF
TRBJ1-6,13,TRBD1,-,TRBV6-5,TGTGCCACCGGGACAGGGTCGTCTTCACCCCTCCACTTT,CATGTGSSSPLHF
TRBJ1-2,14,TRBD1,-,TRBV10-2,TGCGCCAGCAGACCGGGACAGGGGGCTCGTGGCTACACCTTC,CASRPGQGARGYTF
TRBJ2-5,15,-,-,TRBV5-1,TGCGCCAGCAGCTCATATCCCCGGGACACCGGGACCCAGTACTTC,CASSSYPRDTGTQYF
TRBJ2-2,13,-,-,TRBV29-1,TGCAGCGGGACAGACCCGAACACCGGGGAGCTGTTTTTT,CSGTDPNTGELFF
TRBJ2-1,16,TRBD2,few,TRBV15,TGTGCCACCAGCAGACGAGGGACTACCTCCTACAATGAGCAGTTCTTC,CATSRRGTTSYNEQFF
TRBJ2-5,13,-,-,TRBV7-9,TGTGCCAGCAGCTTTGGGTCCCAGATCGACCAGTACTTC,CASSFGSQIDQYF
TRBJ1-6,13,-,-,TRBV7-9,TGTGCCAGCAGCTTAGAGGGGAATTCACCCCTCCACTTT,CASSLEGNSPLHF
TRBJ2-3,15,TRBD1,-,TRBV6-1,TGTGCCAGCAGTGACCGGGACAGGAGCACAGATACGCAGTATTTT,CASSDRDRSTDTQYF
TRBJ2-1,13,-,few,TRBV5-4,TGTGCCAGCAGCTTGGACCCAACAAATGAGCAGTTCTTC,CASSLDPTNEQFF
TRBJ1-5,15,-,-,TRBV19,TGTGCCAGTAATGTGGAAGGGAATGGCAATCAGCCCCAGCATTTT,CASNVEGNGNQPQHF
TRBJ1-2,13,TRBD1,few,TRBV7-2,TGTGCCAGCAGCTCCGGGACAGGGTGGGGCTACACCTTC,CASSSGTGWGYTF
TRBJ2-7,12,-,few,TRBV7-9,TGTGCCAGCAGCTACGGACAGATCTCCCAGTACTTC,CASSYGQISQYF
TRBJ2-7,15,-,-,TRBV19,TGTGCCACCGCAGCTAGCGCAAGAGGGTCCTACGAGCAGTACTTC,CATAASARGSYEQYF
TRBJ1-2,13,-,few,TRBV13,TGTGCCAGCAGCATTATGGGGGACTATGGCTACACCTTC,CASSIMGDYGYTF